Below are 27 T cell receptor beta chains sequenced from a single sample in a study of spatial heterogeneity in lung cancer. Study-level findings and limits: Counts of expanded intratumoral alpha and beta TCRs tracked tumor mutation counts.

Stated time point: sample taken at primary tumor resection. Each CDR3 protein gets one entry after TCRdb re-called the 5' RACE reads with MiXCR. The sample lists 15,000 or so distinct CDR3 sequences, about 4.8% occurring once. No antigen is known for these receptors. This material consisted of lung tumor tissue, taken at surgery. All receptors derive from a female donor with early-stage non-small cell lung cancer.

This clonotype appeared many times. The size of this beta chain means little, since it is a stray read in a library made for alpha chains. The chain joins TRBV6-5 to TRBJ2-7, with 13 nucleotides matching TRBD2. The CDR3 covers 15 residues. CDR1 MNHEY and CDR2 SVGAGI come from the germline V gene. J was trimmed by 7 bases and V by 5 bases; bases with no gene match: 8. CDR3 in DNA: TGTGCCAGCAGTGTCCAGGGACTAGCGGGGTTGGAGCAGTACTTC. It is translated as CASSVQGLAGLEQYF.

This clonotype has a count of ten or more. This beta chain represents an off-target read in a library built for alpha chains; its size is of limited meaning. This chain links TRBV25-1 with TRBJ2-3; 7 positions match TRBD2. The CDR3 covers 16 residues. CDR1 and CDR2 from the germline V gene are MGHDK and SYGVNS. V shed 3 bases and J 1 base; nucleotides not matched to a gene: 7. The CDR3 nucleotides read TGTGCCAGCAGTGATTCCGGGACTATAGGCACAGATACGCAGTATTTT. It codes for CASSDSGTIGTDTQYF.

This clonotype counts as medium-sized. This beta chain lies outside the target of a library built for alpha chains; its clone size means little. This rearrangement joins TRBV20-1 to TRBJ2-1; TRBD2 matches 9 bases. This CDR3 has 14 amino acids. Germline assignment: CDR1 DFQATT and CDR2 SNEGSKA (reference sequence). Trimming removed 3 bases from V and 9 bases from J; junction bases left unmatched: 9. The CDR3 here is CSASIVAGVTEQFF. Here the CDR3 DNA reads TGCAGTGCTAGCATTGTAGCGGGGGTGACTGAGCAGTTCTTC.

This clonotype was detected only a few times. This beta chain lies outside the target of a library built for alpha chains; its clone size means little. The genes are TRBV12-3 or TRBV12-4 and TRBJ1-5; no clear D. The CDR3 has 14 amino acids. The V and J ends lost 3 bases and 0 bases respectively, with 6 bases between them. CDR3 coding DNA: TGTGCCAGCAGTTTTGGGGTTAGCAATCAGCCCCAGCATTTT. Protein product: CASSFGVSNQPQHF.

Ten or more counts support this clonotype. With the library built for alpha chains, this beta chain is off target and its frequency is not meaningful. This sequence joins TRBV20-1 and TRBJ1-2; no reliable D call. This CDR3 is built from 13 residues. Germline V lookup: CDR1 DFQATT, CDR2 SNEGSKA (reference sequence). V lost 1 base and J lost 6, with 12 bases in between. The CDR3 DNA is TGCAGTGCTAGAGTACAGAATAGCCATGGCTACACCTTC. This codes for CSARVQNSHGYTF.

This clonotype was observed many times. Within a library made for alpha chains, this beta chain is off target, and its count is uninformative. Here the CDR3 reads CASSVDRDTQYF. CDR3 DNA sequence: TGTGCCAGCAGCGTCGACAGGGATACGCAGTATTTT. The chain links TRBV6-1 to TRBJ2-3, with a possible D match to TRBD1 (6 bases). This CDR3 comprises 12 residues. CDR1 and CDR2 from the germline V gene are MNHNS and SASEGT. V lost 6 bases to trimming and J lost 6 bases, with 10 bases between them.

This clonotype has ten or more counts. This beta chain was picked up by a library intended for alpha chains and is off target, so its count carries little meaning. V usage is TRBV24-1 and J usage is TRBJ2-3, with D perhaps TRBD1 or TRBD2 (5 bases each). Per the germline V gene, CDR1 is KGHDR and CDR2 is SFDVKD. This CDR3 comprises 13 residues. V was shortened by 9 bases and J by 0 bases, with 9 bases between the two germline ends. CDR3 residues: CATGDHSTDTQYF. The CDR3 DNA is TGTGCCACCGGGGACCATAGCACAGATACGCAGTATTTT.

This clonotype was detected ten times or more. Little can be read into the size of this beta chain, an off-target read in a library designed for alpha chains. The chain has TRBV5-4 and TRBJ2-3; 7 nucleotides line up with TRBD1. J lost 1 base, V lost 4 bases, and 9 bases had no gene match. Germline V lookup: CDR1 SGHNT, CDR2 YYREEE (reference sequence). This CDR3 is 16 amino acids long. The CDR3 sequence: CASSHLGQEGTDTQYF. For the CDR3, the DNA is TGTGCCAGCAGCCATTTAGGACAGGAGGGCACAGATACGCAGTATTTT.

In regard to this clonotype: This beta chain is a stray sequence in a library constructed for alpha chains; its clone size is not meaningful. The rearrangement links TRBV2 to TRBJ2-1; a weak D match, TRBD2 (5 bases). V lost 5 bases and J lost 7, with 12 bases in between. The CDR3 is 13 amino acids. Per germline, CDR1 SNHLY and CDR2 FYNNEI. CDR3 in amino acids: CASSLVTSNEQFF. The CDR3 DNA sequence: TGTGCCAGCAGTCTTGTCACTAGTAATGAGCAGTTCTTC. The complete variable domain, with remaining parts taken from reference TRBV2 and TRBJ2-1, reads EPEVTQTPSHQVTQMGQEVILRCVPISNHLYFYWYRQILGQKVEFLVSFYNNEISEKSEIFDDQFSVERPDGSNFTLKIRSTKLEDSAMYFCASSLVTSNEQFFGPGTRLTVL.

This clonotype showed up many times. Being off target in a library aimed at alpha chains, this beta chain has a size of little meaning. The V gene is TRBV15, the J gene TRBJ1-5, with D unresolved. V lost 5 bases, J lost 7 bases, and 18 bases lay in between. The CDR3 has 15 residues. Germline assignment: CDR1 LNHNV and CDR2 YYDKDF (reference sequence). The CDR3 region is CATSQGVGGIQPQHF. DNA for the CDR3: TGTGCCACCAGCCAAGGTGTGGGCGGAATCCAGCCCCAGCATTTT.

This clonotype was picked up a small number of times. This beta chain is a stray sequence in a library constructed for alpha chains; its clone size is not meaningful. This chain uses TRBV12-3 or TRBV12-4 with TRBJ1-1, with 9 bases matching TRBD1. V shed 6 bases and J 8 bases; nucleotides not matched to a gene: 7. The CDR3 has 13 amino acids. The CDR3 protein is CASSRTGGGEAFF. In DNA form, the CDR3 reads TGTGCCAGCAGCCGTACAGGGGGCGGCGAAGCTTTCTTT.

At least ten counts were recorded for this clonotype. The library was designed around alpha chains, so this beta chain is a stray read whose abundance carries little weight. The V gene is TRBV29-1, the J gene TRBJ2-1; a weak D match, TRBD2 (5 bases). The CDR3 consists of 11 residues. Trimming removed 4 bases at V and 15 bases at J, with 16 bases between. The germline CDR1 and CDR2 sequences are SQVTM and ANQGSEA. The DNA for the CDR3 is TGCAGCGTTGGCCCCCTAGAGGGCGGGTTCTTC. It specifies CSVGPLEGGFF.

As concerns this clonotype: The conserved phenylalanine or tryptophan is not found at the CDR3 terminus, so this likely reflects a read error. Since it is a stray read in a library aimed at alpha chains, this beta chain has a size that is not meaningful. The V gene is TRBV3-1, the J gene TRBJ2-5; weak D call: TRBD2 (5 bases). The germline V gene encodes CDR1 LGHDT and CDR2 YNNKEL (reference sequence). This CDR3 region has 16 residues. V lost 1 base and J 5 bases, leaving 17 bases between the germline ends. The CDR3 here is CASSQGFGVADETQYS. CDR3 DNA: TGTGCCAGCAGCCAAGGGTTCGGGGTGGCTGACGAGACCCAGTACTCC.

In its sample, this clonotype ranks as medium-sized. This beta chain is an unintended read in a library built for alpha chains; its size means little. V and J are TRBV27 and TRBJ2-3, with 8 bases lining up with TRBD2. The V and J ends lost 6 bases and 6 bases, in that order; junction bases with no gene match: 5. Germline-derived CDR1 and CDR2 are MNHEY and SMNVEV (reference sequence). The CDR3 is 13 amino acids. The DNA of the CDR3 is TGTGCCAGCAGACATAGCGGGGCCGATACGCAGTATTTT. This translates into CASRHSGADTQYF.

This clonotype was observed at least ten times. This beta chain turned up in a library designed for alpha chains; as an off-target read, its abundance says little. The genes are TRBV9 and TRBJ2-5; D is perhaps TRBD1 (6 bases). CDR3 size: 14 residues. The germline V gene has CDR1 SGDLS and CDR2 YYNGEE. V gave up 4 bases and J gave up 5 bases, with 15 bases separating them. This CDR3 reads CASSSGQIRETQYF. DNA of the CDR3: TGTGCCAGCAGCTCTGGACAGATAAGGGAGACCCAGTACTTC.

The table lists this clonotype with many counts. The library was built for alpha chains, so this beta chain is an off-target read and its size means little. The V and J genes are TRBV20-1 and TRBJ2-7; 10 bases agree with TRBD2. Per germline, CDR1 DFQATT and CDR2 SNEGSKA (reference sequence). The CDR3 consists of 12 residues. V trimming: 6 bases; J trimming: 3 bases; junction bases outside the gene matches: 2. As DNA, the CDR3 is TGCAGTGCCGGACTAGCGGTCTACGAGCAGTACTTC. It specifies CSAGLAVYEQYF.

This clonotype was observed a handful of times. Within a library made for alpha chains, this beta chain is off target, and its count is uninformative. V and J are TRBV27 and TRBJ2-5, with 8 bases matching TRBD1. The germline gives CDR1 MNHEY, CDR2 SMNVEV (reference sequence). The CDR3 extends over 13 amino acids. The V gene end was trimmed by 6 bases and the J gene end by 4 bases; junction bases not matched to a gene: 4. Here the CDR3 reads CASRRDRGETQYF. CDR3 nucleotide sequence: TGTGCCAGCAGGCGCGACAGGGGAGAGACCCAGTACTTC.

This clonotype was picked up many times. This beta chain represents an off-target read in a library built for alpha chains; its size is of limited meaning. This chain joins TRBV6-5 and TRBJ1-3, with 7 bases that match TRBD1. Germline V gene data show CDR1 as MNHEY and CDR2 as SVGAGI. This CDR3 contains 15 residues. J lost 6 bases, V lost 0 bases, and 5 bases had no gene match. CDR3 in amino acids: CASSYSTGSLNTIYF. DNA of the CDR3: TGTGCCAGCAGTTACTCGACAGGGTCCTTAAACACCATATATTTT.

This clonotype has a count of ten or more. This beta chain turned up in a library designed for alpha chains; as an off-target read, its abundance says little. CDR3 in DNA: TGTGCCAGCAGCGGGACGAACACCGGGGAGCTGTTTTTT. Its protein is CASSGTNTGELFF. The V gene is TRBV11-2, the J gene TRBJ2-2; D is unclear. The CDR3 length is 13 residues. Trimming removed 5 bases from V and 0 bases from J, with 4 bases in between. Per the germline V gene, CDR1 is SGHAT and CDR2 is FQNNGV.

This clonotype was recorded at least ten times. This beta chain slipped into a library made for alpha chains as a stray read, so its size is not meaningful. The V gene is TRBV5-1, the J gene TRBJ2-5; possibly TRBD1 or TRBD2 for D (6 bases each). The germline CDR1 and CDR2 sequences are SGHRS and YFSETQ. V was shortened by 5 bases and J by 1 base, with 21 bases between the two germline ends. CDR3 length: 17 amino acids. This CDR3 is CASRRGGQGRIQETQYF. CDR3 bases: TGCGCCAGCAGACGAGGGGGGCAGGGAAGAATCCAAGAGACCCAGTACTTC.

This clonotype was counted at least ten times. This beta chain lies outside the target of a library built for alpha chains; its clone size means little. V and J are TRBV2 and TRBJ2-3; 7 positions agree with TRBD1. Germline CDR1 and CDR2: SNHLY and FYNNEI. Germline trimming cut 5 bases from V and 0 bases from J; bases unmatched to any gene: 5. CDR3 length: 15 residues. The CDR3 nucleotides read TGTGCCAGCAGTCAGGGGACAGCTAGCACAGATACGCAGTATTTT. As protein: CASSQGTASTDTQYF.

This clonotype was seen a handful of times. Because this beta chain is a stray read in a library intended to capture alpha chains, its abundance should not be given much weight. This CDR3 is CSARAPGAETQYF. In nucleotides, the CDR3 is TGCAGTGCTAGGGCCCCCGGAGCGGAGACCCAGTACTTC. The chain carries TRBV20-1 and TRBJ2-5; no clear D gene. CDR1 is DFQATT and CDR2 is SNEGSKA in the germline V gene (reference sequence). The CDR3 is 13 residues long. V lost 3 bases and J lost 5, with 13 bases in between.

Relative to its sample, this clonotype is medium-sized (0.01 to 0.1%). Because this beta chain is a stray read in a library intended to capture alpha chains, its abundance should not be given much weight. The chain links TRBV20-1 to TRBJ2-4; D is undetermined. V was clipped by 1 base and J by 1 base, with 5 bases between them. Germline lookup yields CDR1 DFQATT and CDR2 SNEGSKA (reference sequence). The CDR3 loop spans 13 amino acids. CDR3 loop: CSARGPAKNIQYF. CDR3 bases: TGCAGTGCTAGAGGACCGGCCAAAAACATTCAGTACTTC.

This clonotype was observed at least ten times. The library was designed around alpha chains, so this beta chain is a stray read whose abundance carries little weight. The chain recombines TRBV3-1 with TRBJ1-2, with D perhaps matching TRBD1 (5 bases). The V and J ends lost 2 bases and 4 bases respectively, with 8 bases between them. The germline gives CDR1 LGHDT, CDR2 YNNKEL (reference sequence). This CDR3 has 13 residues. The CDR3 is CASSQSGLYGYTF. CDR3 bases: TGTGCCAGCAGCCAATCAGGGCTCTATGGCTACACCTTC.

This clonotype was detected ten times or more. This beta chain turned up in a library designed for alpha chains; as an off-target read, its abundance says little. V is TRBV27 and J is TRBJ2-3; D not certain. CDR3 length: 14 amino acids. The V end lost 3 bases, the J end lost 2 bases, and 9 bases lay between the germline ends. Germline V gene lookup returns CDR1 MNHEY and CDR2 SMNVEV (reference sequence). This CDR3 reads CASSLRFATDTQYF. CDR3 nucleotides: TGTGCCAGCAGTTTGCGCTTCGCCACAGATACGCAGTATTTT.

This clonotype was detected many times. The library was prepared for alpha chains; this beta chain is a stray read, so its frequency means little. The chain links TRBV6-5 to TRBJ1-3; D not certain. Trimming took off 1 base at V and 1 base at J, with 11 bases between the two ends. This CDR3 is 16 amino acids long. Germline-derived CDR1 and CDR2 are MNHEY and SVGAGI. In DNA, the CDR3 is TGTGCCAGCAGTTACTTTTTACCGTCTTCTGGAAACACCATATATTTT. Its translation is CASSYFLPSSGNTIYF.

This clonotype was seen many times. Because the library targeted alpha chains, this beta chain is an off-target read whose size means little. The CDR3 nucleotides are TGTGCCAGCAGACAGGGACCCCACACTGAAGCTTTCTTT. This gives the protein CASRQGPHTEAFF. The J gene is TRBJ1-1, the V gene TRBV6-5; perhaps TRBD1 as D (6 bases). Trimming took off 6 bases at V and 3 bases at J, with 11 bases between the two ends. CDR1 is MNHEY and CDR2 is SVGAGI in the germline V gene. This CDR3 region has 13 residues.